The source of this T cell receptor beta chain is a study of blood T cell repertoires in COVID-19. Looking at the study overall: Nucleic acid was either cDNA or gDNA, and it came from T cells, B-cell-depleted T cells, or PBMCs.

The CDR3 length is 14 residues. CDR1 is SGDLS and CDR2 is YYNGEE in the germline V gene. Trimming cost V 4 bases and J 6 bases, with 15 bases left between them. Assay: immunoSEQ multiplex PCR; the TCRdb copy retains only in-frame clones and omits some. The top ten clones hold approximately 6.2% of a sample with around 55,000 clones, about nine tenths of them seen once. This sequence joins TRBV9 and TRBJ2-3, with D perhaps TRBD2 (6 bases). Sequencing was performed on peripheral blood. This TCR was sampled from a man in his forties with acute or convalescent COVID-19. CDR3 sequence reads: CASSPGGPGDTQYF. In DNA, the CDR3 is TGTGCCAGCAGCCCTGGAGGGCCCGGGGATACGCAGTATTTT.